This TCR beta chain comes out of a study of T cell changes during pregnancy in multiple sclerosis. The germline V gene encodes CDR1 LGHNA and CDR2 YSLEER. The trim removed 5 bases at V and 3 bases at J, leaving 10 bases unmatched. The CDR3 runs 15 residues. The assay was immunoSEQ multiplex PCR, and TCRdb's table has in-frame clones only and misses some. Here the sample spans under 25,000 clones, roughly nine tenths being singletons. The sample holds many counts of this clone. Material: CD8+ T cells from peripheral blood mononuclear cells, obtained after pregnancy. This sequence was found in a female donor with multiple sclerosis, enrolled in a pregnancy study. The rearrangement joins TRBV4-3 to TRBJ2-7; 7 bases fit TRBD1. This chain's CDR3 is CASSSRQGLNYEQYF. The CDR3 coding sequence is TGCGCCAGCAGCTCAAGACAGGGTTTGAACTACGAGCAGTACTTC.